This is a list of T cell receptor beta chains from one sample in a study of blood T cell repertoires in COVID-19. TCRdb keeps only in-frame clones here, not all; method: immunoSEQ multiplex PCR. The repertoire has under 300,000 clones, 84% of them found once; the top ten carry 1.5% to 1.9%. The sample consisted of peripheral blood. The origin of the receptors is a woman aged 40-49 years who had recovered from COVID-19. Both conserved end residues are trimmed from each CDR3.

>TRBJ1-5|TRBV7-9|13
ASSPAGQINQPQH
>TRBJ1-4|TRBV19|11
ASSWDSNEKLF
>TRBJ1-1|TRBV7-2|15
ASSLNMAGGGGPEAF
>TRBJ2-1|TRBV14|10
ASSPQAGEQF
>TRBJ2-3|TRBV2|10
ASLDYTDTQY
>TRBJ2-5|TRBV11-1|11
ASSQGAMETQY
>TRBJ1-6|TRBV28|16
ASSLDIGESSYNSPLH
>TRBJ1-1|TRBV11-2|12
ASSLVRGNTEAF
>TRBJ1-6|TRBV29-1|12
SVRVSSYNSPLH
>TRBJ2-2|TRBV6-1|13
ASSEGQQNTGELF
>TRBJ1-2|TRBV12-3/TRBV12-4|11
ASSLSYQEGYT
>TRBJ2-2|TRBV9|13
ASSADSPGGGELF
>TRBJ1-5|TRBV30|12
AWSVDRGNQPQH
>TRBJ2-5|TRBV6-1|16
ASSVRPGVTGPQETQY
>TRBJ2-2|TRBV11-3|13
ASRSGVENTGELF
>TRBJ2-1|TRBV5-1|12
ASSFDSGWDEQF
>TRBJ1-1|TRBV25-1|11
ASNTRDQAEAF
>TRBJ1-1|TRBV5-4|11
ASSFRRDTEAF
>TRBJ1-1|TRBV27|14
ASSSGQGVGRTEAF
>TRBJ2-1|TRBV7-6|13
ASSLAQGAVNEQF
>TRBJ1-1|TRBV11-1|12
ASSLEGAFTEAF
>TRBJ2-7|TRBV29-1|12
SVVGTGGTYEQY
>TRBJ2-1|TRBV2|14
ASSGSGARSYNEQF
>TRBJ1-2|TRBV5-4|12
ASSKGGGVYGYT
>TRBJ2-1|TRBV7-9|10
ASSLDRNEQF
>TRBJ2-2|TRBV30|14
AWSVWGRGLAGELF
>TRBJ2-5|TRBV7-6|11
ASSLVGGETQY
>TRBJ1-1|TRBV2|11
ASRGAGTGEAF
>TRBJ1-2|TRBV29-1|11
SVDPQGGGGYT
>TRBJ1-5|TRBV6-6|14
ASSYSNANSNQPQH
>TRBJ2-2|TRBV30|12
AWRSRAVPRELF
>TRBJ1-5|TRBV6-5|12
ASSTMDSNQPQH
>TRBJ2-7|TRBV2|13
ASSDQGAHSYEQY
>TRBJ2-1|TRBV11-2|14
ASSLVAGGLYNEQF
>TRBJ2-7|TRBV28|12
ASSGYRTVYEQY
>TRBJ1-5|TRBV7-2|11
ASSPRRDGPQH
>TRBJ1-4|TRBV2|12
ASSGGSTNEKLF
>TRBJ2-7|TRBV5-1|11
ASSLGQGDEQY
>TRBJ2-6|TRBV18|12
ASSPREAATVLT
>TRBJ2-7|TRBV12-3/TRBV12-4|11
ASSDRGAYEQY
>TRBJ2-3|TRBV5-1|13
ASSSGAGGPDTQY
>TRBJ2-1|TRBV29-1|8
SDARGHNF
>TRBJ1-2|TRBV5-6|13
ASSSAGVRDYGYT
>TRBJ2-1|TRBV5-1|11
ASSLDRNNEQF
>TRBJ2-7|TRBV18|13
ASSMGVLGSYEQY
>TRBJ2-5|TRBV5-1|14
ASTITGLAGQETQY
>TRBJ1-1|TRBV18|13
ASSPMDIVNTEAF
>TRBJ2-7|TRBV27|12
ASSLYSTSWEQY
>TRBJ2-6|TRBV19|14
ASSTDSSSGANVLT
>TRBJ1-2|TRBV15|11
ATSRDVGSGYT
>TRBJ2-1|TRBV6-4|12
ASRASGGALEQF
>TRBJ2-3|TRBV5-6|14
ASSWGDSLGTDTQY
>TRBJ1-4|TRBV6-5|12
ASRTDRVNEKLF
>TRBJ1-1|TRBV18|13
ASSVATNTGTKAF
>TRBJ1-2|TRBV10-3|12
AISESGGGYGYT
>TRBJ2-1|TRBV7-9|13
ASSQAGVWGNEQF
>TRBJ1-4|TRBV19|13
ASSKRGSTNEKLF
>TRBJ2-2|TRBV5-5|15
ASSPYSGTGSTGELF
>TRBJ1-2|TRBV7-9|9
ASSSGYGYT
>TRBJ1-1|TRBV11-2|12
ASSVVQGNAEAF